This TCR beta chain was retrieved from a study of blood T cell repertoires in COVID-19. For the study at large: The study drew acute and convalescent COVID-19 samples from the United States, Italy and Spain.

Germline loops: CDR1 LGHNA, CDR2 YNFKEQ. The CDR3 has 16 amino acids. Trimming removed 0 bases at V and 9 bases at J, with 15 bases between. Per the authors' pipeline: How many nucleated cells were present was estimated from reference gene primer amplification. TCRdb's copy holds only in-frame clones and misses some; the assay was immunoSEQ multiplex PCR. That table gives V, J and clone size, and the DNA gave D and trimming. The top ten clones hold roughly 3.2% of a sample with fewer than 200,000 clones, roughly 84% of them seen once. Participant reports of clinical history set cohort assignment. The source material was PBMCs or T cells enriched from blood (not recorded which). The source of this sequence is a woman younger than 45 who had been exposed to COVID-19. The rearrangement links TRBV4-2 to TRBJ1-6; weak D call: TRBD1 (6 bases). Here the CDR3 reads CASSQEVGQGISPLHF. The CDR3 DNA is TGTGCCAGCAGCCAAGAGGTAGGGCAGGGGATTTCACCCCTCCACTTT.